This T cell receptor (beta chain) was recovered during a study of cytomegalovirus exposure and HLA in healthy donors. Whole-study results and caveats: The authors confirmed in vitro that three CMV-associated chains were specific for CMV antigens. The tendency of first-cohort TCR clusters to co-occur in the 100 to 150 validation repertoires emerged from a later analysis. While the bulk of TCR sequences proved rare, some public TCRs turned up in many donors.

Using immunoSEQ multiplex PCR, the repertoire was profiled, and TCRdb retains in-frame clones only, with some absent. The repertoire has 100,000 to 150,000 clones, about nine tenths of them found once; the top ten carry about 2%. About this clone itself: Its antigen remains unknown.

The CDR3 has 12 amino acids. Germline values: CDR1 MNHEY, CDR2 SVGAGI. Deletions cut 7 bases from V and 8 bases from J, with 14 bases between. V gene TRBV6-5 combines with J gene TRBJ1-1; perhaps TRBD1 as D (5 bases). The TCR originated in a woman between 18 and 29 years old in good health and CMV-seronegative. Material for sequencing was PBMCs. Here the CDR3 DNA reads TGTGCCAGCACTTTGCGCGGGGGGGAAGCTTTCTTT. It translates to CASTLRGGEAFF.